This T cell receptor (beta chain) stems from a study of beta chain features in type 1 diabetes. The isolated RNA, all of it, was reverse transcribed, so expressed TCRB transcripts were what got sequenced. TCRdb's table, derived via immunoSEQ multiplex PCR, lists solely in-frame clones and lacks some. The table has hundreds of thousands of clones, about an eighth seen once. This clone was observed a few times. The antigen remains unidentified. The germline V gene encodes CDR1 LNHNV and CDR2 YYDKDF (reference sequence). The V gene end was trimmed by 2 bases and the J gene end by 3 bases; junction bases not matched to a gene: 6. The CDR3 contains 17 residues. Study observations and caveats: When Type 1 diabetes patients were examined, their TCRB CDR3s proved moderately but significantly shorter in all four CD4+ subsets.

This receptor was obtained from a man in his late teens or twenties with type 1 diabetes. This sequence joins TRBV15 and TRBJ2-5; 13 positions match TRBD2. Sample: naive CD4+ T cells from blood. For the CDR3, the DNA is TGTGCCACCAGCAGATCCCTGGGGACTAGCGGGGAAGAGACCCAGTACTTC. It encodes CATSRSLGTSGEETQYF.